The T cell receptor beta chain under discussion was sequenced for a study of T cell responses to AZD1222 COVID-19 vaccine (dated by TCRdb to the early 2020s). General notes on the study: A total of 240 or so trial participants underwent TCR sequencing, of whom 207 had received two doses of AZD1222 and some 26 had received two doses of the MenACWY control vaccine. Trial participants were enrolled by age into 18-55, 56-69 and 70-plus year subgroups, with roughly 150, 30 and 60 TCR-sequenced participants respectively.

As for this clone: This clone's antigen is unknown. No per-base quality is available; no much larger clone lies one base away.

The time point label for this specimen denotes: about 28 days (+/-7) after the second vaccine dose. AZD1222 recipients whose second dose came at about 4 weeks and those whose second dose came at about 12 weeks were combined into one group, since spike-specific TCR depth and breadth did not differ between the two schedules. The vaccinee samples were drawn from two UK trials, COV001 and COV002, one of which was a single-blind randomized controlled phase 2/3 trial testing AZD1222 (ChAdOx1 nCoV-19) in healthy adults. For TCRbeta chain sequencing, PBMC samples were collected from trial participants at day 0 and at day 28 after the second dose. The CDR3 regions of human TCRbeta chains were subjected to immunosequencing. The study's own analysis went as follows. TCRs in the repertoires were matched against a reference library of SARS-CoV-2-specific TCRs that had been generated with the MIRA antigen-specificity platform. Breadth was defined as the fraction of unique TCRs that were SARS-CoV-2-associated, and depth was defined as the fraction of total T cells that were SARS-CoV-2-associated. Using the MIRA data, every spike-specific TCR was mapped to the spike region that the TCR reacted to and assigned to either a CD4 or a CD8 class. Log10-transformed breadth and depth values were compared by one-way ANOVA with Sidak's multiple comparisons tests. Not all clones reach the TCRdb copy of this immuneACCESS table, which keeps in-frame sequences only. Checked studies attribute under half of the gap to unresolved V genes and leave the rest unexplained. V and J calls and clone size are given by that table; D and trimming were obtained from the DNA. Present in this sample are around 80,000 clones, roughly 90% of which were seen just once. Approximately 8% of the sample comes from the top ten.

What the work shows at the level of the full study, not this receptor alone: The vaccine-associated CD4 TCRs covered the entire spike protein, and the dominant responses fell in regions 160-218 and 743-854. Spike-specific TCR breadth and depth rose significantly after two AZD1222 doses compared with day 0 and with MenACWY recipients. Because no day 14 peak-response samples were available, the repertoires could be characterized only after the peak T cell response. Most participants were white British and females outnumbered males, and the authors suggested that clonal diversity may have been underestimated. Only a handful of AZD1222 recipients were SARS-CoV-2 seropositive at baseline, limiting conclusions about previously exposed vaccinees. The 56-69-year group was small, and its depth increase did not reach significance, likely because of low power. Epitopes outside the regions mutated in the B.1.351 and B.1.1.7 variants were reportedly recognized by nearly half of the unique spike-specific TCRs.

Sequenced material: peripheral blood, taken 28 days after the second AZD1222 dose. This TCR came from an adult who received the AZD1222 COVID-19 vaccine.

The bases read TGTGCCAGCAGTGAATGGCCCGTGAATTCACCCCTCCACTTT. It specifies CASSEWPVNSPLHF. This sequence uses TRBV25-1 and TRBJ1-6, with the D gene call left open. The CDR3 runs 14 amino acids, cysteine and phenylalanine included. The only DNA kept is the CDR3, 42 bases in frame from the first base. Reading the germline V gene gives CDR1 MGHDK and CDR2 SYGVNS. V was cut back by 1 base and J by 7 bases, leaving a gap of 8 bases between them. Where the CDR3 stops, the reference TRBV25-1 and TRBJ1-6 genes take over; the full variable domain is EADIYQTPRYLVIGTGKKITLECSQTMGHDKMYWYQQDPGMELHLIHYSYGVNSTEKGDLSSESTVSRIRTEHFPLTLESARPSHTSQYLCASSEWPVNSPLHFGNGTRLTVT.